This T cell receptor beta chain emerged from a study of beta chain features in type 1 diabetes. The CDR3 extends over 12 amino acids. Germline CDR1 SGHTA, CDR2 FQGNSA. The V end lost 5 bases, the J end lost 12 bases, and 13 bases lay between the germline ends. All of the isolated RNA was reverse transcribed, so expressed TCRB transcripts were sequenced. Data came from immunoSEQ multiplex PCR; TCRdb stores just in-frame clones and leaves some out. This table holds 300,000 or so clones, around 9.7% found once. Findings and caveats of the study: At VDJ recombination sites, type 1 diabetes patients had fewer insertions and more deleted nucleotides. Type 1 diabetes patients had TCRB CDR3s that were shorter (moderately but significantly so) in all four CD4+ subsets.

In its sample, this clone was seen a few times. Antigen specificity is unknown. The V gene is TRBV7-2, the J gene TRBJ1-4; D is uncertain. The receptor was isolated from a man aged 30 to 45 with type 1 diabetes. Material for sequencing was central memory CD4+ T cells from blood. CDR3 protein: CASSETGFQLFF. As DNA, the CDR3 is TGTGCCAGCAGCGAAACCGGGTTCCAACTGTTTTTT. Filled out from reference TRBV7-2 and TRBJ1-4, the complete variable domain reads GAGVSQSPSNKVTEKGKDVELRCDPISGHTALYWYRQSLGQGLEFLIYFQGNSAPDKSGLPSDRFSAERTGGSVSTLTIQRTQQEDSAVYLCASSETGFQLFFGSGTQLSVL.